These 10 T cell receptor beta chains originate from one sample sequenced in a study of identical twins. TCRdb reprocessed the 5' RACE reads via MiXCR and lists one record per CDR3 protein. The sample has 1.5 million to 2 million distinct CDR3 sequences; about 32% are singletons. The sequenced sample was cord blood. These receptors originate from a newborn girl in good health.

This clonotype was counted ten times or more. The J gene is TRBJ2-7, the V gene TRBV10-3; 14 nucleotides match TRBD2. V lost 9 bases and J lost 3; bases outside the gene matches: 1. This CDR3 spans 13 amino acids. CDR1 is ENHRY and CDR2 is SYGVKD in the germline V gene. In DNA, the CDR3 is TGTGCCATAGGGACTAGCGGGAGCTACGAGCAGTACTTC. Its translation: CAIGTSGSYEQYF.

In its sample, this clonotype was seen a few times. The chain links TRBV10-3 to TRBJ2-1, with D tentatively TRBD1 (6 bases). This CDR3 has 14 residues. Per the germline V gene, CDR1 is ENHRY and CDR2 is SYGVKD. Trimming shortened V by 6 bases and J by 1 base, and 10 bases separated the two germline ends. CDR3 sequence (DNA): TGTGCCATCAGCGCCGGACAGTCCTACAATGAGCAGTTCTTC. Translating gives CAISAGQSYNEQFF.

This clonotype was observed a handful of times. This chain connects TRBV5-1 to TRBJ1-1, with 7 bases that match TRBD1. The CDR3 extends over 13 amino acids. After removal of 4 bases from V and 4 bases from J, the junction contained 4 bases not matched to a gene. Germline CDR1 reads SGHRS; CDR2 reads YFSETQ. The CDR3 region has the DNA TGCGCCAGCAGCCACGGGACAGCCACTGAAGCTTTCTTT. Its protein product is CASSHGTATEAFF.

This clonotype was counted between two and nine times. The CDR3 nucleotides are TGTGCCAGCAGCCGACTGACACCTAACTACGAGCAGTACTTC. Encoded protein: CASSRLTPNYEQYF. The chain employs TRBV3-1 and TRBJ2-7; no clear D. Germline V gene sequence: CDR1 LGHDT, CDR2 YNNKEL (reference sequence). V shed 4 bases and J shed 3 bases, with 13 bases lying between them. This CDR3 region has 14 residues.

This clonotype was counted a few times. V usage is TRBV20-1 and J usage is TRBJ1-2; 9 bases agree with TRBD1. Looked up from germline, CDR1 is DFQATT and CDR2 is SNEGSKA (reference sequence). The CDR3 consists of 13 residues. After removal of 5 bases from V and 4 bases from J, the junction contained 5 bases not matched to a gene. This chain's CDR3 is CSAEDRGGYGYTF. The CDR3 bases are TGCAGTGCTGAGGACAGGGGCGGCTATGGCTACACCTTC.

In its sample, this clonotype was seen once. The chain couples TRBV10-3 to TRBJ2-2, with D perhaps TRBD1 (5 bases). V was cut by 6 bases and J by 4 bases, with 12 bases left in between. The length of the CDR3 is 14 residues. Germline V gene data show CDR1 as ENHRY and CDR2 as SYGVKD. The CDR3 loop reads CAIRSGHGTGELFF. Here the CDR3 DNA reads TGTGCCATCAGGTCAGGGCACGGCACCGGGGAGCTGTTTTTT.

This clonotype was counted between two and nine times. V is TRBV2 and J is TRBJ2-7; no clear D gene. There are 11 residues in the CDR3. Germline values: CDR1 SNHLY, CDR2 FYNNEI. Trimming removed 6 bases from V and 7 bases from J, with 10 bases in between. The CDR3 sequence is CASSPQKEQYF. Here the CDR3 DNA reads TGTGCCAGCAGCCCACAGAAAGAGCAGTACTTC.

The rearrangement links TRBV25-1 to TRBJ2-1, with 14 bases that match TRBD2. CDR3 length equals 19 residues. With 0 bases clipped from V and 5 bases from J, the junction kept 9 bases outside the gene matches. CDR1 MGHDK and CDR2 SYGVNS come from the germline V gene. The CDR3 sequence: CASSEYIRGTSGRDNEQFF. CDR3 DNA sequence: TGTGCCAGCAGTGAATATATTCGTGGGACTAGCGGGAGAGACAATGAGCAGTTCTTC.

This clonotype was detected many times. The chain has TRBV3-1 and TRBJ1-2; D ambiguous. V shed 3 bases and J shed 4 bases, with 6 bases lying between them. This CDR3 spans 12 amino acids. Germline V CDR1 and CDR2: LGHDT, YNNKEL (reference sequence). The CDR3 sequence: CASSQRVYGYTF. CDR3 nucleotides: TGTGCCAGCAGCCAGCGAGTCTATGGCTACACCTTC.

This rearrangement joins TRBV7-9 to TRBJ1-4; no reliable D call. This CDR3 region has 12 residues. Trimming removed 4 bases at V and 8 bases at J, with 8 bases between. Per the germline V gene, CDR1 is SEHNR and CDR2 is FQNEAQ (reference sequence). CDR3 loop: CASSWGKEKLFF. CDR3 sequence (DNA): TGTGCCAGCAGCTGGGGTAAAGAAAAACTGTTTTTT. Using reference TRBV7-9 and TRBJ1-4 for the parts outside the CDR3, the full variable domain is DTGVSQNPRHKITKRGQNVTFRCDPISEHNRLYWYRQTLGQGPEFLTYFQNEAQLEKSRLLSDRFSAERPKGSFSTLEIQRTEQGDSAMYLCASSWGKEKLFFGSGTQLSVL.